These T cell receptor beta chains were read from a single sample in a study of beta chain features in type 1 diabetes. Produced via immunoSEQ multiplex PCR; TCRdb's table is partial and in-frame only. The sample contains hundreds of thousands of clones, under 15% of which appear only once. The specimen was naive CD4+ T cells from blood. These receptors came from a man younger than 35 with type 1 diabetes. Each CDR3 is given with its conserved first and last residue. D genes are given only for firm matches. Size is omitted from some rows. Given values are once, few, many or a class for expanded clones.

d_gene	j_gene	abundance	v_gene	CDR3nt	CDR3aa
TRBD2	TRBJ2-1	few	TRBV4-1	TGCGCCAGCAGCCAAAATAGCGGGGGTGACTACAATGAGCAGTTCTTC	CASSQNSGGDYNEQFF
.	TRBJ2-1	.	TRBV5-1	TGCGCCAGCAGCTCGGTACCTATCTCCTACAATGAGCAGTTCTTC	CASSSVPISYNEQFF
TRBD2	TRBJ2-7	.	TRBV14	TGTGCCAGCAGCCCGGGACTAGCGGGGCGTGAGCAGTACTTC	CASSPGLAGREQYF
TRBD1	TRBJ1-1	.	TRBV27	TGTGCCAGCAGTCAACAGGGGATGAACACTGAAGCTTTCTTT	CASSQQGMNTEAFF
.	TRBJ2-3	.	TRBV30	TGTGCCTGGAGTGGGGAGCCAGATACGCAGTATTTT	CAWSGEPDTQYF
.	TRBJ1-1	few	TRBV30	TGTGCCTGGAGTTTTTCAAGTGGCTGGAACACTGAAGCTTTCTTT	CAWSFSSGWNTEAFF
TRBD1	TRBJ2-7	few	TRBV6-5	TGTGCCAGCCGAACTAACAGGGGGTTTGGCGAGCAGTACTTC	CASRTNRGFGEQYF
.	TRBJ2-7	few	TRBV6-5	TGTGCCAGCATGGGGTCCTACGAGCAGTACTTC	CASMGSYEQYF
.	TRBJ2-2	few	TRBV4-1	TGCGCCAGCAGCCAAGTAGGCCTACTGAACACCGGGGAGCTGTTTTTT	CASSQVGLLNTGELFF
.	TRBJ1-3	few	TRBV14	TGTGCCAGCAGCCAAGCGCGGAGCTCTGGAAACACCATATATTTT	CASSQARSSGNTIYF
.	TRBJ1-2	few	TRBV29-1	TGCAGCGTTGCGCGGGGCTATGGCTACACCTTC	CSVARGYGYTF
TRBD1	TRBJ1-2	.	TRBV7-2	TGTGCCAGCAGCCCCTGGGGGACAGGAGCTAACTATGGCTACACCTTC	CASSPWGTGANYGYTF
TRBD1	TRBJ2-5	.	TRBV28	TGTGCCAGCAGGGCAGCAGGGGGTGAAAAAGAGACCCAGTACTTC	CASRAAGGEKETQYF
.	TRBJ1-5	few	TRBV25-1	TGTGCCAGCAGTGGAGACCGGTTTAACCAGCCCCAGCATTTT	CASSGDRFNQPQHF
TRBD2	TRBJ2-3	.	TRBV13	TGTGCCAGCAGCTTAAGACTAGCGGACCTTACACAGTATTTT	CASSLRLADLTQYF
.	TRBJ2-1	few	TRBV18	TGTGCCAGCTCATTACAGGATAGCTCCTACAATGAGCAGTTCTTC	CASSLQDSSYNEQFF
TRBD1	TRBJ2-7	.	TRBV27	TGTGCCAGCAGTGGGAGCAGGGGGCGGCCCTACGAGCAGTACTTC	CASSGSRGRPYEQYF